Listed below are T cell receptor beta chains from one sample, sequenced in a study of blood T cell repertoires in COVID-19. Some clones are missing from TCRdb's copy, which holds only in-frame ones; the method was immunoSEQ multiplex PCR. The data show about 57,000 clones, 91% seen once. Sequenced material: peripheral blood. All receptors come from a man aged 60 to 75 with acute or convalescent COVID-19. Each CDR3 is given with its conserved first and last residue. Fields, in order: D gene, J gene, clone size, V gene, CDR3 DNA, CDR3 protein. D genes are given only for firm matches. Not every row has a clone size; where given, it reads once, few, many or a size class.

D gene: .
J gene: TRBJ2-1
clone size: .
V gene: TRBV5-1
CDR3 DNA: TGCGCCAGCAGCTTGGCTAGGGGTGGGGAGCAGTTCTTC
CDR3 protein: CASSLARGGEQFF

D gene: .
J gene: TRBJ2-1
clone size: .
V gene: TRBV29-1
CDR3 DNA: TGCAGCGTTGGGGCAGCGGAGTACAATGAGCAGTTCTTC
CDR3 protein: CSVGAAEYNEQFF

D gene: TRBD2
J gene: TRBJ2-3
clone size: once
V gene: TRBV11-3
CDR3 DNA: TGTGCCAGCAGCTTCCGAGGGACTAGCGGGAGTGGTACAGATACGCAGTATTTT
CDR3 protein: CASSFRGTSGSGTDTQYF

D gene: .
J gene: TRBJ1-3
clone size: once
V gene: TRBV4-1
CDR3 DNA: TGCGCCAGCAGCCACCCCCTCCAAGACCTTGACCGAGGGGGAAACACCATATATTTT
CDR3 protein: CASSHPLQDLDRGGNTIYF

D gene: .
J gene: TRBJ2-1
clone size: .
V gene: TRBV25-1
CDR3 DNA: TGTGCCAGCAGTGTAAACAGGGGAGCGGGTCTGGATGAGCAGTTCTTC
CDR3 protein: CASSVNRGAGLDEQFF

D gene: .
J gene: TRBJ1-1
clone size: .
V gene: TRBV29-1
CDR3 DNA: TGCAGCGTCCGGGATCCCAACACTGAAGCTTTCTTT
CDR3 protein: CSVRDPNTEAFF

D gene: TRBD1
J gene: TRBJ1-2
clone size: .
V gene: TRBV2
CDR3 DNA: TGTGCCAGCAGGCCGGGACAGGGCTTCGGGGGCTACACCTTC
CDR3 protein: CASRPGQGFGGYTF

D gene: TRBD2
J gene: TRBJ2-2
clone size: .
V gene: TRBV7-9
CDR3 DNA: TGTGCCAGCAGCTTTCCTCCCGGGGGGACCGGGGAGCTGTTTTTT
CDR3 protein: CASSFPPGGTGELFF

D gene: .
J gene: TRBJ1-6
clone size: .
V gene: TRBV7-2
CDR3 DNA: TGTGCCAGCAGCTTGGGACAAATAAATAATTCACCCCTCCACTTT
CDR3 protein: CASSLGQINNSPLHF

D gene: TRBD1
J gene: TRBJ1-2
clone size: .
V gene: TRBV11-3
CDR3 DNA: TGTGCCAGCAGCCCCCGGACAGGGAACTATGGCTACACCTTC
CDR3 protein: CASSPRTGNYGYTF

D gene: TRBD2
J gene: TRBJ2-3
clone size: once
V gene: TRBV4-2
CDR3 DNA: TGTGCCAGCAGCTCCCGGACTAGCGGGAGCACAGATACGCAGTATTTT
CDR3 protein: CASSSRTSGSTDTQYF

D gene: TRBD2
J gene: TRBJ2-1
clone size: .
V gene: TRBV9
CDR3 DNA: TGTGCCAGCAGCGGCCTAGCGGGGCACGTCTATGAGCAGTTCTTC
CDR3 protein: CASSGLAGHVYEQFF

D gene: .
J gene: TRBJ1-4
clone size: .
V gene: TRBV7-2
CDR3 DNA: TGTGCCAGCAGCCCAGCCCTCCGCGGGGAAAAACTGTTTTTT
CDR3 protein: CASSPALRGEKLFF

D gene: TRBD2
J gene: TRBJ2-7
clone size: .
V gene: TRBV28
CDR3 DNA: TGTGCCAGCGTGGAATTTGGGACTAGGCACGAGCAGTACTTC
CDR3 protein: CASVEFGTRHEQYF

D gene: TRBD2
J gene: TRBJ2-5
clone size: .
V gene: TRBV5-4
CDR3 DNA: TGTGCCAGCAGCTCGGGACTAGCGGGAGAGAGACAAGAGACCCAGTACTTC
CDR3 protein: CASSSGLAGERQETQYF

D gene: TRBD1
J gene: TRBJ1-5
clone size: .
V gene: TRBV9
CDR3 DNA: TGTGCCAGCGGGGGGTCGACAGGGCCGAATCAGCCCCAGCATTTT
CDR3 protein: CASGGSTGPNQPQHF

D gene: TRBD2
J gene: TRBJ2-1
clone size: .
V gene: TRBV7-2
CDR3 DNA: TGTGCCAGCAGCGCAGCGGGAGGGCCCTACAATGAGCAGTTCTTC
CDR3 protein: CASSAAGGPYNEQFF